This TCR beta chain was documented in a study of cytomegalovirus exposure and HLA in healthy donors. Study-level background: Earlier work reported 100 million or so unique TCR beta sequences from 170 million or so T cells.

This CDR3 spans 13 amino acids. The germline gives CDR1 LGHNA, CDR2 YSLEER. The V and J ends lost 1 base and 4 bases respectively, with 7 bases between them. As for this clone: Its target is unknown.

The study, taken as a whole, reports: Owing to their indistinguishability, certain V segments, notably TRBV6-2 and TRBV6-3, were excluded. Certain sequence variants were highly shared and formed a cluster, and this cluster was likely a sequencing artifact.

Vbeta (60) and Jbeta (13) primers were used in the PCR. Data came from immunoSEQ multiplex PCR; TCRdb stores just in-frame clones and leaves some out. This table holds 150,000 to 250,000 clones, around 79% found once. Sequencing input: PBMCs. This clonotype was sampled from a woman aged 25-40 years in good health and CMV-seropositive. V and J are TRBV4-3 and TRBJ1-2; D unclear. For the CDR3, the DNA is TGCGCCAGCAGCCAAGGGCCTTTCTATGGCTACACCTTC. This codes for CASSQGPFYGYTF.